The clone carrying this T cell receptor beta chain was counted between two and nine times. Time point specified: before trial treatment. Germline V CDR1 and CDR2: DFQATT, SNEGSKA (reference sequence). The CDR3 sequence is 14 residues long. The ends were cut back, 5 bases at V and 1 base at J, with 15 bases in the middle. This specimen belongs to a study of low-dose radiotherapy and immunotherapy resistance in tumors. Study information: Every two weeks, cyclophosphamide 200 mg/m2 was infused one day before radiation plus immunotherapy.

TRAV- and TRBV-specific primers were used for first-strand cDNA, which covered alpha and beta chains. A constant-region primer paired with the V-primer adapter amplified TCRs over 20 PCR cycles. MiXCR, applied by TCRdb to the reads, yields one record per CDR3 protein. The table includes nearly 95,000 distinct CDR3 sequences, 9.4% detected once. The sequencing used PBMCs, collected before treatment. The chain links TRBV20-1 to TRBJ2-7; D is unclear. The origin of this receptor is a male donor with prostate cancer. CDR3 sequence (DNA): TGCAGTGCTCCCCTCACCCTCGGGTCCTACGAGCAGTACTTC. Its protein is CSAPLTLGSYEQYF.